This T cell receptor (beta chain) is from a study of blood T cell repertoires in COVID-19 (TCRdb year 2020). Notes on the research overall: Samples covering the acute and convalescent phases of COVID-19 were provided by collaborators in the United States, Italy and Spain. The material from the prospective study consisted of cDNA or gDNA derived from T cells, B-cell-depleted T cells, or PBMCs. HLA class I and class II types, where available, came from metadata supplied by the sample provider rather than from assay-based typing. A de-identified subject ID, COVID-19 status, age in years and sex were almost always included in the sample metadata. Samples were obtained from the ongoing ImmuneRACE study (first 160 participants) and from about 1,300 subjects provided by 6 global collaborators. Subjects who had been exposed to COVID-19, were actively infected with it, or had recovered from it provided the deeply sampled blood TCRbeta repertoires that made up the dataset. A freely available public database, intended as a resource for researchers studying the immune response to SARS-CoV-2, is where the repertoires were released. The investigation overall reported the following: The amount of clinical and demographic metadata varied by source and participant and was provided uncurated.

One collaborating source in Seattle enrolled patients during active infection and followed them longitudinally through the course of disease. Each collaborating institution followed its own protocols to collect whole blood in K2EDTA tubes. For TCRbeta analysis, collaborators shipped samples as frozen whole blood, isolated PBMCs, or DNA extracted from either of those sample types. The immunoSEQ Assay, a bias-controlled multiplex PCR, was used to amplify TCRbeta CDR3 regions from genomic DNA. Processing in the source paper ran as follows. The number of nucleated cells in each sample was estimated from the amplification of reference gene primers within the assay. To quantify the absolute abundance of each unique TCRbeta CDR3 rearrangement, sequence reads were collapsed and filtered. For each sample, productive Simpson clonality was calculated as the square root of Simpson's diversity index across productive rearrangements. In its TCRdb copy, this immuneACCESS table keeps in-frame sequences only and misses some clones. Where compared with another copy, unresolved V genes explain less than half of these, and the others have no known cause. That table furnishes V, J and clone size, whereas the DNA furnished D and trimming. The sample profile shows around 300,000 clones; around 90% of them were found once. Under 3.5% of the sample rests with the top ten.

As for this clone: This receptor's antigen is unknown. Per-base quality was not reported, and no clone a single base away is much larger than it.

Germline trimming: 8 bases from V, 3 bases from J; junction bases outside gene matches: 4. Including cysteine and phenylalanine, the CDR3 has 15 amino acids. Just the 45-base CDR3 DNA is kept, in frame starting at base 1. In the germline V gene, CDR1 corresponds to SNHLY and CDR2 to FYNNEI. The specimen was peripheral blood. The TCR was taken from a woman aged 25-40 years with COVID-19, enrolled during active disease. The chain employs TRBV2 and TRBJ2-1; TRBD2 lines up with 13 middle nucleotides. The CDR3 protein sequence reads: CASVRTSGSYNEQFF. The nucleotide sequence is TGTGCCAGCGTACGGACTAGCGGGAGCTACAATGAGCAGTTCTTC.